This TCR beta chain was recorded in a study of regulatory T cells in long-lasting Graves disease. Study-level information: Prior antithyroid drug treatment in newly diagnosed Graves' patients lasted under 3 months. Study results and limitations: Repertoires from persistent disease leaned toward TRBV28, TRBJ1-2 and TRBJ2-5. Persistent Graves' patients showed a TCR diversity that was lower than that of newly diagnosed ones.

Stated time point: newly diagnosed GD, antithyroid drugs for less than 3 months. Preparation of the TCR library used RNA extracted from PBMCs. Staff took approximately 9.9 milliliters of peripheral blood and put it into EDTA tubes. Researchers made TCR beta libraries by using iRepertoire HTBI primers and running Arm-PCR on CDR3 regions. One entry per CDR3 protein results from TCRdb running MiXCR on the multiplex PCR reads. The sample includes approximately 300,000 distinct CDR3 sequences, approximately 20% of them seen just once. This clonotype appeared a single time. What it binds is unknown. A much larger clone differs by one base, so this may be a read error. Germline loops: CDR1 LNHDA, CDR2 SQIVND (reference sequence). The CDR3 spans 15 residues. The germline V and J ends were trimmed by 2 bases and 5 bases, with 15 bases remaining between them.

V gene TRBV19 combines with J gene TRBJ1-1; D might be TRBD1 (6 bases). The receptor was derived from a female donor with Graves disease. Sequenced material: peripheral blood mononuclear cells (PBMCs), taken at new diagnosis, from a patient treated with antithyroid drugs. The CDR3 sequence: CASSITYRERTEAFF. In DNA, the CDR3 is TGTGCCAGTAGTATAACTTACAGGGAGAGGACTGAAGCTTTCTTT.